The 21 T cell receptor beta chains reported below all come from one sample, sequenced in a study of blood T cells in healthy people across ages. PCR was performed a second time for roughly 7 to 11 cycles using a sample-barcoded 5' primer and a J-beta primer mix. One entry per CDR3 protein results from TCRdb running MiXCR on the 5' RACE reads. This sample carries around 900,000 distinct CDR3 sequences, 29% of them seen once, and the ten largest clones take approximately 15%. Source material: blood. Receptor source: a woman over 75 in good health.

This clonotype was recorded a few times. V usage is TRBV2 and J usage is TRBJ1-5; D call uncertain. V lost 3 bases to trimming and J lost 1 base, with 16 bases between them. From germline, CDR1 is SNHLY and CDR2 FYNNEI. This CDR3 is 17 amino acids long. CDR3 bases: TGTGCCAGCAGTGAGCCGAGCGGGGTATTGAGCAATCAGCCCCAGCATTTT. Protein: CASSEPSGVLSNQPQHF.

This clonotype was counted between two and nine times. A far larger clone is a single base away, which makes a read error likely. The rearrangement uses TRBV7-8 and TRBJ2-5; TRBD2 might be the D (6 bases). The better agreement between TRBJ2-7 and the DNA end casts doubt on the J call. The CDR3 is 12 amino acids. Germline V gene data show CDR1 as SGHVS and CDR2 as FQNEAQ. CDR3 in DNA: TGTGCCAGCAGCCCGGGGGAATACGAGCAGTACTTC. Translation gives CASSPGEYEQYF.

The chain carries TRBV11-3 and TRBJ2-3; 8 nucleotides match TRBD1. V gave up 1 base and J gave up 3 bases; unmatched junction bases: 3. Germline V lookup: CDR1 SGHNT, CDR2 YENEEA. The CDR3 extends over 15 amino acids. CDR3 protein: CASSLGRQGTDTQYF. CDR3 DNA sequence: TGTGCCAGCAGCTTAGGGCGACAGGGGACAGATACGCAGTATTTT.

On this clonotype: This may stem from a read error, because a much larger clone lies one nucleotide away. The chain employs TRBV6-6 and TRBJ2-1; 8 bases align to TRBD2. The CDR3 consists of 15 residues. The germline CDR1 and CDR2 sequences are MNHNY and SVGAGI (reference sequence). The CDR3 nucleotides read TGTGCCGGCAGTCCCGGGGGGGCAGCCAACAATGAGCAGTTCTTC. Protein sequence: CAGSPGGAANNEQFF.

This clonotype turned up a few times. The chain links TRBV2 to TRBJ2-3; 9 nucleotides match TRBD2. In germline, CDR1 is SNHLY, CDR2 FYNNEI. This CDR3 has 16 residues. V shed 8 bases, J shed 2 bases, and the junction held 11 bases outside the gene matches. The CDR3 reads CASLTSSGGFTDTQYF. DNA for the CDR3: TGTGCCAGCCTTACGAGCAGCGGGGGGTTCACAGATACGCAGTATTTT.

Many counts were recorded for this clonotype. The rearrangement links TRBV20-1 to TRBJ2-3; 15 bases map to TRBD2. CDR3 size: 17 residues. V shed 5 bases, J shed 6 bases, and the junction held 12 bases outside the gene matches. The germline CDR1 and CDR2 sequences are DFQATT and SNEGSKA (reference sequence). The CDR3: CSAYPGLAGGGMDTQYF. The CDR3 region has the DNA TGCAGTGCTTATCCGGGACTAGCGGGGGGAGGGATGGATACGCAGTATTTT.

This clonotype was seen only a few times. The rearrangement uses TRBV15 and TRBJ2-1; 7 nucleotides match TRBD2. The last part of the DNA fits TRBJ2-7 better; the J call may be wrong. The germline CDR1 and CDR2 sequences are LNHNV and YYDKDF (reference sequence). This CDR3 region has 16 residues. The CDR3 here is CATSRISGVSYNEQYF. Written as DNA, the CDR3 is TGTGCCACCAGCAGAATCAGCGGGGTCTCCTACAATGAGCAGTACTTC.

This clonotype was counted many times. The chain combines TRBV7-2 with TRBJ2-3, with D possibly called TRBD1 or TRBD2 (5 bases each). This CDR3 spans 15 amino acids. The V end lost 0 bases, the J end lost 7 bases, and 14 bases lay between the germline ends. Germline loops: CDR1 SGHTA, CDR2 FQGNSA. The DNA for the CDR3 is TGTGCCAGCAGCTTAGCAGGGGACGGAGGATATACGCAGTATTTT. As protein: CASSLAGDGGYTQYF.

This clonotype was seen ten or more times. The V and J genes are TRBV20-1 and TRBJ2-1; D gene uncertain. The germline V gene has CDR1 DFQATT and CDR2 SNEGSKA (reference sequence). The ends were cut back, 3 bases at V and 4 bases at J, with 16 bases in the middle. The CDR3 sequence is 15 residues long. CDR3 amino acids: CSASPRTFLYNEQFF. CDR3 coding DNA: TGCAGTGCTAGCCCGCGCACATTCCTTTACAATGAGCAGTTCTTC.

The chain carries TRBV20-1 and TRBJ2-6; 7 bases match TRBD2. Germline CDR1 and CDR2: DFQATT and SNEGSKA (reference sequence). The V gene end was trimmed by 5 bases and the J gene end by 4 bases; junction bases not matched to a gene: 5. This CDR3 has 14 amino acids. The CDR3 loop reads CSAGEGSGANVLTF. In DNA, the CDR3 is TGCAGTGCTGGGGAGGGTTCGGGGGCCAACGTCCTGACTTTC.

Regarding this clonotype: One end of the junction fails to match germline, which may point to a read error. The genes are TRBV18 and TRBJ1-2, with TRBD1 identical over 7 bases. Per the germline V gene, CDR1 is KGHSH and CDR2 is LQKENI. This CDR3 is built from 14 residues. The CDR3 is CASRLGQSNYGCTF. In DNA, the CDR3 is TGTGCCAGCCGACTGGGACAGTCTAACTATGGCTGCACCTTC.

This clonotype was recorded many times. CDR3 amino acids: CASSAPGLAENTQYF. The CDR3 DNA reads as TGTGCCAGCAGCGCCCCGGGACTAGCGGAAAATACGCAGTATTTT. The rearrangement links TRBV9 to TRBJ2-3; 11 positions match TRBD2. In germline, CDR1 is SGDLS, CDR2 YYNGEE. The CDR3 has 15 amino acids. V was clipped by 3 bases and J by 7 bases; unmatched bases: 7.

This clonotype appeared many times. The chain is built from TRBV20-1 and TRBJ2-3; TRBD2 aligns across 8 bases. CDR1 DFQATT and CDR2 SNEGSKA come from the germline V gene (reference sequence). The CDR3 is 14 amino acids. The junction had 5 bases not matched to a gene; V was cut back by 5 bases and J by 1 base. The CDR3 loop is CSAFSGGRTDTQYF. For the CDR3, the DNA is TGCAGTGCTTTCAGCGGGGGTCGCACAGATACGCAGTATTTT.

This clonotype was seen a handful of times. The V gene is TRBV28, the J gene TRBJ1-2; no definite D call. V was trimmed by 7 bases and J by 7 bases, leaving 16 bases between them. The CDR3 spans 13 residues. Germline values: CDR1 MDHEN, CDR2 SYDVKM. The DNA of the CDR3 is TGTGCCAGCAAGAGGAACCCCTTGTTTGGCTACACCTTC. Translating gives CASKRNPLFGYTF.

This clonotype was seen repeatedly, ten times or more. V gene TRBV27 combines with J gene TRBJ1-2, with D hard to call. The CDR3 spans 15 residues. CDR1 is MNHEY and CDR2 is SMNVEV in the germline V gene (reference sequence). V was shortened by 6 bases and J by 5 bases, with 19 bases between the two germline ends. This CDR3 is CASRAARAGSYGYTF. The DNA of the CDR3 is TGTGCCAGCAGGGCCGCTAGGGCGGGATCATATGGCTACACCTTC.

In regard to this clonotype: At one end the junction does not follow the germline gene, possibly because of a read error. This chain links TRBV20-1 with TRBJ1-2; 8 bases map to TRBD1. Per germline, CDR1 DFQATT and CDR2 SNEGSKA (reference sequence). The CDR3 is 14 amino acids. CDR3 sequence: CSASQGASNCGYTF. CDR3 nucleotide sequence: TGCAGTGCTTCCCAGGGGGCCTCTAACTGTGGCTACACCTTC.

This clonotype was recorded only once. The CDR3 nucleotides read TGTGCCAGCAGCCCTGGGGGCGCGGCCTCGGAGGGAAAACTGTTTTTT. Encoded protein: CASSPGGAASEGKLFF. This chain joins TRBV3-1 and TRBJ1-4; tentatively, D is TRBD1 (6 bases). The CDR3 extends over 16 amino acids. Trimming cost V 4 bases and J 10 bases, with 22 bases left between them. CDR1 is LGHDT and CDR2 is YNNKEL in the germline V gene (reference sequence).

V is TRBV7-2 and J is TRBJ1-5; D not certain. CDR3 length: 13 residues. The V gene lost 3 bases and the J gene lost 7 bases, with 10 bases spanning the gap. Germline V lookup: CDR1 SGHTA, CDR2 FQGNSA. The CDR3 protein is CASSFRRGQPQHF. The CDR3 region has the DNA TGTGCCAGCAGCTTTAGAAGAGGGCAGCCCCAGCATTTT.

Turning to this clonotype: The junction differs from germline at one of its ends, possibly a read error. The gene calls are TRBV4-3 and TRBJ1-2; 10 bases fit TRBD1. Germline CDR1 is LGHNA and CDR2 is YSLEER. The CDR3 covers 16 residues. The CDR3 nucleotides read TGCGCCAGCAGCCAAACCGGGGACAGGGGCGACTATGGCTGCACCTTC. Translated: CASSQTGDRGDYGCTF.

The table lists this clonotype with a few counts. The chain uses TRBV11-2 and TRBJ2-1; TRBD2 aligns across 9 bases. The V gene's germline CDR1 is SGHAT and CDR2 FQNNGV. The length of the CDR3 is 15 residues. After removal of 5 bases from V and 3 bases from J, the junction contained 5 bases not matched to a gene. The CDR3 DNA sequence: TGTGCCAGCAGCACCTTAGCGGGGGACTACAATGAGCAGTTCTTC. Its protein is CASSTLAGDYNEQFF.

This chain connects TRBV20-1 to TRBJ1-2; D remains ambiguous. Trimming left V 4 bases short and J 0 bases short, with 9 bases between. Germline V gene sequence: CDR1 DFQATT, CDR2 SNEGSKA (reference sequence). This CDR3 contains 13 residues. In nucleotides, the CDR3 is TGCAGTGCTAAGACATGCACTAACTATGGCTACACCTTC. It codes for CSAKTCTNYGYTF.